This paragraph covers one T cell receptor beta chain sequence. This specimen comes from a study of blood T cell repertoires in COVID-19. About the research overall: The study drew acute and convalescent COVID-19 samples from the United States, Italy and Spain. PBMCs, B-cell-depleted T cells, or T cells were the source of the cDNA or gDNA that made up the material.

Sequencing was performed with immunoSEQ multiplex PCR; in TCRdb, only in-frame clones are kept and a portion is missing. The sample holds 95,000 to 150,000 clones; over 80% are singletons and the top ten take more than 25%. The CDR3 covers 14 residues. Between the trimmed V and J ends, which lost 6 bases and 4 bases, there was a span of 15 bases. Germline CDR1 is MNHEY and CDR2 is SVGAGI. Source material: peripheral blood. This clonotype originated in a woman between 70 and 85 years old with acute or convalescent COVID-19. The rearrangement links TRBV6-5 to TRBJ1-1, with D uncertain. This CDR3 reads CASSPPNPGTEAFF. The CDR3 DNA is TGTGCCAGCAGCCCCCCTAATCCGGGCACTGAAGCTTTCTTT.